This T cell receptor (beta chain) was captured by sequencing in a study of blood T cells in healthy people across ages. Ten or more counts support this clonotype. This CDR3 comprises 15 residues. V lost 4 bases and J 2 bases, leaving 13 bases between the germline ends. Germline V lookup: CDR1 LGHDT, CDR2 YNNKEL (reference sequence). Then a second PCR, running about 7 to 11 cycles, was carried out with a sample-barcoded 5' primer and a J-beta primer mix. TCRdb re-called the 5' RACE reads through MiXCR, storing one row per CDR3 protein. The sample lists about 560,000 distinct CDR3 sequences, approximately 26% occurring once. The sample was also linked to a second study, of T cells of mothers and their children.

This TCR derives from a boy aged 2-15 years in good health. V usage is TRBV3-1 and J usage is TRBJ2-3; TRBD1 or TRBD2 may be the D gene (5 bases each). The sequencing input was blood. The CDR3 here is CASSPTGTSTDTQYF. The CDR3 region has the DNA TGTGCCAGCAGCCCGACGGGGACCTCCACAGATACGCAGTATTTT.